A single T cell receptor (beta chain) is shown here with its context. The source of the sample is a study of T cell changes during pregnancy in multiple sclerosis. The repertoire was sequenced with immunoSEQ multiplex PCR; TCRdb's copy has only in-frame clones and lacks some. The sample consists of more than 85,000 clones, approximately 94% of them appearing once. CDR3 length equals 15 residues. From germline, CDR1 is SGHTA and CDR2 FQGNSA. V was clipped by 5 bases and J by 8 bases; unmatched bases: 12. The chain couples TRBV7-2 to TRBJ2-1, with 7 bases lining up with TRBD1. This sample comprised peripheral blood, obtained before pregnancy. This sequence was found in a female donor with multiple sclerosis, enrolled in a pregnancy study. As DNA, the CDR3 is TGTGCCAGCAGCCCAGGTCCCAGGGGGTTGGATGAGCAGTTCTTC. Its translation: CASSPGPRGLDEQFF.